The entry below describes one T cell receptor (beta chain). Antigen: not known. This sample is drawn from a study of CD8+ T cells in alopecia areata. T lymphocytes (CD4+ and CD8+) were sorted from PBMCs. General observations from the study: Relative to mice, TCR sharing across patients was less clear, a difference possibly HLA-related. There were also resident alphabeta T cells of normal skin sequenced in scalp samples.

After isolation, RNA underwent reverse transcription to generate cDNA as the sequencing template. Profiling relied on immunoSEQ multiplex PCR, and the TCRdb table lists in-frame clones only, not all of them. The data hold roughly 120,000 clones, with about 60% observed a single time. The germline gives CDR1 SGHRS, CDR2 YFSETQ. Unmatched junction bases numbered 5, after V lost 3 bases and J lost 2 bases. CDR3 length: 15 amino acids. The TCR was taken from a human donor in good health. Input material: CD4+ T cells sorted from blood. The chain is built from TRBV5-1 and TRBJ2-7; TRBD2 agrees at 10 bases. The CDR3 reads CASSSATSGPYEQYF. CDR3 DNA sequence: TGCGCCAGCAGCTCAGCGACTAGCGGGCCCTACGAGCAGTACTTC.